Detailed here is one TCR beta chain. The target antigen is unknown. This record belongs to a study of T cell responses to AZD1222 COVID-19 vaccine. Study results and caveats: The donors showed a predominance of white British ancestry and of females, with possible underestimation of clonal diversity. Repertoires were collected only later (after the peak T cell response had occurred). An increase in Spike-specific TCR breadth and depth was observed after two AZD1222 doses. Nearly half of spike-specific TCRs reportedly target variant regions that are unmutated in the B.1.351 and B.1.1.7 variants.

Germline-derived CDR1 and CDR2 are SEHNR and FQNEAQ (reference sequence). Trimming cost V 4 bases and J 2 bases; bases outside gene matches: 3. The CDR3 is made up of 14 amino acids. Using immunoSEQ multiplex PCR, the repertoire was profiled, and TCRdb retains in-frame clones only, with some absent. The sample includes more than 70,000 clones, roughly 86% of them seen just once. The clonotype originates from an adult in good health. The chain employs TRBV7-9 and TRBJ2-5; TRBD1 agrees at 8 bases. Specimen: peripheral blood, collected on day 0 of MenACWY control vaccination. The CDR3 DNA reads TGTGCCAGCAGCTCGGGACAGGAGCAAGAGACCCAGTACTTC. Protein: CASSSGQEQETQYF.